The clone carrying this T cell receptor beta chain was recorded once. Its antigen remains unidentified. The data originate from a study of OX40 agonist ivuxolimab in advanced cancers. At the level of the study: Ivuxolimab is an agonistic anti-OX40 (CD134) antibody, and patients were treated with it. Study results and caveats: Certain nonresponders likewise exhibited a low normalized T-cell clonal expansion. The 0.1-3.0 mg/kg partial responders had among the lowest clonal expansion.

Measured with immunoSEQ multiplex PCR; TCRdb has only the in-frame clones, and not every one. The sample lists tens of thousands of clones, around 90% occurring once. Autoimmune disease history or systemic immunosuppression barred patients. Deletions cut 9 bases from V and 2 bases from J, with 23 bases between. The CDR3 is 16 amino acids. The germline V gene has CDR1 MRHNA and CDR2 SNTAGT. The chain links TRBV6-4 to TRBJ2-7; D is possibly TRBD1 (5 bases). The specimen was CD4+ or CD8+ T cells sorted from blood, collected in a trial of the OX40 agonist ivuxolimab. This TCR came from an adult with an advanced solid tumor such as melanoma, head and neck, liver or kidney cancer. The CDR3 protein is CASWEGSGILTYEQYF. The DNA for the CDR3 is TGTGCCAGTTGGGAAGGATCAGGGATACTTACCTACGAGCAGTACTTC.